A single sample is the source of the 27 T cell receptor beta chains below, sequenced in a study of cytomegalovirus exposure and HLA in healthy donors. 13 Jbeta primers and 60 Vbeta primers were used for the PCR. Clones were read by immunoSEQ multiplex PCR, and TCRdb kept only the in-frame ones, dropping some. The sample holds 150,000 to 200,000 clones, around four fifths seen once. The specimen was PBMCs. These receptors originate from a man aged 35 to 55 in good health and CMV-seropositive.

The chain uses TRBV7-9 and TRBJ2-7; D perhaps matches TRBD2 (5 bases). Trimming took off 5 bases at V and 2 bases at J, with 22 bases between the two ends. The germline V gene encodes CDR1 SEHNR and CDR2 FQNEAQ (reference sequence). The CDR3 covers 17 residues. CDR3 in DNA: TGTGCCAGCAGCCCTCCCCGGAGCCTGAGGGAAGCCTACGAGCAGTACTTC. This translates into CASSPPRSLREAYEQYF.

The V call is TRBV6-4, the J call TRBJ1-1; D perhaps matches TRBD1 (5 bases). Germline CDR1 and CDR2: MRHNA and SNTAGT. Deletions cut 3 bases from V and 5 bases from J, with 13 bases between. This CDR3 region has 14 residues. The chain's CDR3 is CASSEGGGRTEAFF. In DNA form, the CDR3 reads TGTGCCAGCAGTGAGGGGGGGGGTAGAACTGAAGCTTTCTTT.

This chain connects TRBV27 to TRBJ2-7; D is possibly TRBD2 (6 bases). Germline V CDR1 and CDR2: MNHEY, SMNVEV (reference sequence). CDR3 length: 15 residues. Trimming left V 4 bases short and J 0 bases short, with 13 bases between. CDR3 coding DNA: TGTGCCAGCAGTTCCAAAGGAGGGGTCTCCTACGAGCAGTACTTC. It specifies CASSSKGGVSYEQYF.

The V gene is TRBV5-4, the J gene TRBJ2-3; D is uncertain. CDR1 and CDR2 (germline): SGHNT, YYREEE (reference sequence). The V and J ends lost 0 bases and 4 bases respectively, with 9 bases between them. This CDR3 is built from 14 residues. CDR3 in amino acids: CASSLGLSPDTQYF. CDR3 nucleotide sequence: TGTGCCAGCAGCTTGGGACTTAGCCCAGATACGCAGTATTTT. The entire variable domain, with the rest obtained from reference TRBV5-4 and TRBJ2-3, is as follows: ETGVTQSPTHLIKTRGQQVTLRCSSQSGHNTVSWYQQALGQGPQFIFQYYREEENGRGNFPPRFSGLQFPNYSSELNVNALELDDSALYLCASSLGLSPDTQYFGPGTRLTVL.

The chain couples TRBV4-1 to TRBJ1-1; perhaps TRBD1 as D (6 bases). CDR3 length: 16 amino acids. Trimming shortened V by 4 bases and J by 5 bases, and 20 bases separated the two germline ends. The V gene's germline CDR1 is MGHRA and CDR2 YSYEKL. The CDR3, as DNA: TGCGCCAGCAGCCCAATACCCCGCCATCAGGGGACTGAAGCTTTCTTT. Protein: CASSPIPRHQGTEAFF.

The chain uses TRBV30 and TRBJ1-1; D remains ambiguous. This CDR3 region has 12 residues. Germline CDR1 is GTSNPN and CDR2 is SVGIG (reference sequence). The V and J ends lost 1 base and 2 bases respectively, with 5 bases between them. CDR3: CAWSDTNTEAFF. CDR3 nucleotides: TGTGCCTGGAGTGACACCAACACTGAAGCTTTCTTT. Filled out from reference TRBV30 and TRBJ1-1, the complete variable domain reads SQTIHQWPATLVQPVGSPLSLECTVEGTSNPNLYWYRQAAGRGLQLLFYSVGIGQISSEVPQNLSASRPQDRQFILSSKKLLLSDSGFYLCAWSDTNTEAFFGQGTRLTVV.

This clone was recorded a few times. The rearrangement joins TRBV9 to TRBJ2-1; TRBD2 agrees at 12 bases. Germline CDR1 is SGDLS and CDR2 is YYNGEE. CDR3 length equals 16 residues. Losses at the gene ends were 3 bases for V and 10 bases for J; bases not matched to a gene: 11. The CDR3 nucleotides are TGTGCCAGCAGCGAGGGGGGACTAGCGGGTCACGGGGAGCAGTTCTTC. Its translation: CASSEGGLAGHGEQFF.

The chain's CDR3 is CASSLEGAGETQYF. CDR3 coding DNA: TGTGCCAGCAGCTTAGAGGGGGCTGGGGAGACCCAGTACTTC. The rearrangement joins TRBV7-9 to TRBJ2-5, with 7 nucleotides matching TRBD1. The junction had 4 bases not matched to a gene; V was cut back by 1 base and J by 5 bases. The CDR3 runs 14 residues. Per germline, CDR1 SEHNR and CDR2 FQNEAQ (reference sequence).

The chain joins TRBV6-1 to TRBJ1-1; D is unresolved. The CDR3 covers 12 residues. Germline values: CDR1 MNHNS, CDR2 SASEGT. The V gene lost 5 bases and the J gene lost 1 base, with 5 bases spanning the gap. The DNA for the CDR3 is TGTGCCAGCAGTCGGGGGAACACTGAAGCTTTCTTT. Translated, it gives CASSRGNTEAFF.

Only one count was recorded for this clone. The chain recombines TRBV7-8 with TRBJ2-2; 14 bases line up with TRBD2. This CDR3 region has 17 residues. V lost 5 bases to trimming and J lost 7 bases; unmatched junction nucleotides: 9. Germline V gives CDR1 SGHVS, CDR2 FQNEAQ. CDR3 DNA: TGTGCCAGCAGCCCAGGGACTAGCGGGAGAACTGTCGGGGAGCTGTTTTTT. Protein sequence: CASSPGTSGRTVGELFF.

In this sample, this clone turned up once. The rearrangement joins TRBV29-1 to TRBJ2-1; 15 bases match TRBD2. The trim removed 7 bases at V and 5 bases at J, leaving 9 bases unmatched. Germline values: CDR1 SQVTM, CDR2 ANQGSEA. This CDR3 is 16 amino acids long. The CDR3 protein is CSADGLAGGPHNEQFF. As DNA, the CDR3 is TGCAGCGCCGACGGACTAGCGGGAGGGCCGCACAATGAGCAGTTCTTC.

The chain recombines TRBV2 with TRBJ2-2, with D tentatively TRBD2 (6 bases). CDR1 is SNHLY and CDR2 is FYNNEI in the germline V gene. Trimming stripped 4 bases from V and 3 bases from J, with 15 bases between. This CDR3 is built from 16 residues. CDR3 amino acids: CASSGGRTRDTGELFF. The CDR3 nucleotides read TGTGCCAGCAGTGGGGGGAGGACTCGGGACACCGGGGAGCTGTTTTTT.

This clone was seen a handful of times. J is TRBJ1-1 and V is TRBV29-1; a possible D gene is TRBD1 (5 bases). The CDR3 covers 11 residues. Trimming shortened V by 4 bases and J by 3 bases, and 6 bases separated the two germline ends. Germline loops: CDR1 SQVTM, CDR2 ANQGSEA. This chain's CDR3 is CSVGQYTEAFF. The CDR3 region has the DNA TGCAGCGTTGGACAGTACACTGAAGCTTTCTTT.

This clone was picked up a small number of times. The chain links TRBV28 to TRBJ1-2; 10 nucleotides agree with TRBD1. There are 15 residues in the CDR3. Germline loops: CDR1 MDHEN, CDR2 SYDVKM. J gave up 8 bases and V 5 bases, and 11 bases lay outside the gene matches. Here the CDR3 reads CASSANPDRGVGYTF. DNA for the CDR3: TGTGCCAGCAGTGCAAACCCGGACAGGGGGGTAGGCTACACCTTC.

The J gene is TRBJ2-2, the V gene TRBV7-3, with 11 positions matching TRBD2. CDR1 is SGHTA and CDR2 is FQGTGA in the germline V gene. Trimming took 5 bases from V and 0 from J; bases not matched to a gene: 5. The CDR3 sequence is 17 residues long. The CDR3 DNA follows: TGTGCCAGCAGCCAAGCTAGCGGGAGGCCGAACACCGGGGAGCTGTTTTTT. Protein product: CASSQASGRPNTGELFF.

The chain employs TRBV2 and TRBJ2-1; a possible D gene is TRBD2 (6 bases). The CDR3 contains 16 residues. The germline gives CDR1 SNHLY, CDR2 FYNNEI. V lost 4 bases and J lost 0, with 13 bases in between. The CDR3 DNA reads as TGTGCCAGCAGTGGGAGGGACCTTAGCTCCTACAATGAGCAGTTCTTC. Residues: CASSGRDLSSYNEQFF.

This clone was seen a handful of times. Other DNA sequences from this sample encode an identical CDR3 as well. The J gene is TRBJ1-1, the V gene TRBV7-2; D might be TRBD1 (6 bases). V shed 5 bases and J shed 2 bases, with 12 bases lying between them. Germline V CDR1 and CDR2: SGHTA, FQGNSA. The CDR3 consists of 14 residues. CDR3 DNA: TGTGCCAGCAGCCCAGGGGCAGCAAACACTGAAGCTTTCTTT. As protein: CASSPGAANTEAFF.

The rearrangement uses TRBV19 and TRBJ1-2, with TRBD1 matching 9 bases. Trimming at V came to 10 bases and at J to 4 bases, leaving 7 bases not matched to a gene. This CDR3 is 13 amino acids long. Germline CDR1 is LNHDA and CDR2 is SQIVND (reference sequence). Written as DNA, the CDR3 is TGTGCCACCCGTAGGACAGGGGTCTATGGCTACACCTTC. Its protein product is CATRRTGVYGYTF.

The chain couples TRBV28 to TRBJ2-7; 7 positions match TRBD2. This CDR3 contains 18 residues. J was trimmed by 5 bases and V by 3 bases; bases with no gene match: 19. Germline CDR1 and CDR2: MDHEN and SYDVKM. Here the CDR3 reads CASSFIGLSGGSANEQYF. Written as DNA, the CDR3 is TGTGCCAGCAGTTTTATTGGACTATCGGGAGGATCGGCGAACGAGCAGTACTTC. The entire variable domain, with the rest obtained from reference TRBV28 and TRBJ2-7, is as follows: DVKVTQSSRYLVKRTGEKVFLECVQDMDHENMFWYRQDPGLGLRLIYFSYDVKMKEKGDIPEGYSVSREKKERFSLILESASTNQTSMYLCASSFIGLSGGSANEQYFGPGTRLTVT.

The gene calls are TRBV9 and TRBJ2-2; TRBD2 aligns across 15 bases. Germline V gene data show CDR1 as SGDLS and CDR2 as YYNGEE. The CDR3 extends over 18 amino acids. The trim removed 0 bases at V and 5 bases at J, leaving 5 bases unmatched. The CDR3 sequence is CASSVGTSGRGGTGELFF. The CDR3 DNA is TGTGCCAGCAGCGTAGGGACTAGCGGGAGGGGAGGGACCGGGGAGCTGTTTTTT.

This rearrangement joins TRBV7-6 to TRBJ2-3; 11 bases fit TRBD2. J gave up 8 bases and V 1 base, and 17 bases lay outside the gene matches. This CDR3 has 19 amino acids. Germline V gene lookup returns CDR1 SGHVS and CDR2 FNYEAQ. CDR3 in amino acids: CASSLGTGATSGATSTQYF. The CDR3 nucleotides read TGTGCCAGCAGCTTAGGGACAGGGGCGACTAGCGGGGCGACGAGTACGCAGTATTTT.

This chain links TRBV7-6 with TRBJ1-3; 11 bases agree with TRBD1. The CDR3 has 19 residues. The V gene's germline CDR1 is SGHVS and CDR2 FNYEAQ. V dropped 5 bases and J dropped 0; count of bases not matched to a gene: 12. CDR3 in DNA: TGTGCCAGCAGCCAGCTCGGGACAGGGGGTACGCACTCTGGAAACACCATATATTTT. Encoded protein: CASSQLGTGGTHSGNTIYF.

This sequence joins TRBV29-1 and TRBJ2-1, with 9 bases fitting TRBD2. Germline V gene sequence: CDR1 SQVTM, CDR2 ANQGSEA. The CDR3 is 17 residues long. V lost 7 bases to trimming and J lost 3 bases; unmatched junction nucleotides: 16. The CDR3 here is CSERPGIAGVGYNEQFF. The DNA for the CDR3 is TGCAGCGAACGACCCGGAATAGCGGGAGTCGGCTACAATGAGCAGTTCTTC.

This clone was observed a few times. This chain joins TRBV7-6 and TRBJ2-7, with a tentative D call TRBD2 (6 bases). The CDR3 is 14 residues long. The germline CDR1 and CDR2 sequences are SGHVS and FNYEAQ. The germline V and J ends were trimmed by 5 bases and 2 bases, with 13 bases remaining between them. Here the CDR3 DNA reads TGTGCCAGCAGCGCCCGGGACTGGGCCTACGAGCAGTACTTC. Protein product: CASSARDWAYEQYF. The complete variable domain, with remaining parts taken from reference TRBV7-6 and TRBJ2-7, reads GAGVSQSPRYKVTKRGQDVALRCDPISGHVSLYWYRQALGQGPEFLTYFNYEAQQDKSGLPNDRFSAERPEGSISTLTIQRTEQRDSAMYRCASSARDWAYEQYFGPGTRLTVT.

The rearrangement joins TRBV5-6 to TRBJ2-7, with TRBD1 matching 8 bases. The CDR3 is 14 amino acids. CDR1 is SGHDT, CDR2 YYEEEE, per germline. V was clipped by 7 bases and J by 2 bases; unmatched bases: 8. The CDR3 is CASLGQGATYEQYF. CDR3 in DNA: TGTGCCAGCTTAGGGCAGGGGGCAACCTACGAGCAGTACTTC.

Notes on this clone: At one of its ends the junction is not consistent with the germline gene, which may arise from a read error. The CDR3 nucleotides read TGTTCCAGCAGCTTAGCGCAATTTCAGGGGGGCTACAACTATGGCTACACCTTC. Translating it yields CSSSLAQFQGGYNYGYTF. The chain links TRBV7-9 to TRBJ1-2; 7 positions agree with TRBD1. Per germline, CDR1 SEHNR and CDR2 FQNEAQ (reference sequence). The CDR3 loop spans 18 amino acids.

The V gene is TRBV15, the J gene TRBJ2-2; the D gene is possibly TRBD2 (5 bases). The V end was cut by 2 bases, the J end by 7 bases, with 11 bases between. Germline V lookup: CDR1 LNHNV, CDR2 YYDKDF (reference sequence). The CDR3 sequence is 14 residues long. The chain's CDR3 is CATSRLDYGGELFF. As DNA, the CDR3 is TGTGCCACCAGCAGACTAGACTACGGCGGGGAGCTGTTTTTT. The whole variable domain, remainder taken from reference TRBV15 and TRBJ2-2, is DAMVIQNPRYQVTQFGKPVTLSCSQTLNHNVMYWYQQKSSQAPKLLFHYYDKDFNNEADTPDNFQSRRPNTSFCFLDIRSPGLGDTAMYLCATSRLDYGGELFFGEGSRLTVL.